One and the same sample provided the 24 T cell receptor beta chains below, sequenced in a study of cytomegalovirus exposure and HLA in healthy donors. Amplification used 60 Vbeta primers and 13 Jbeta primers. Repertoires were generated with immunoSEQ multiplex PCR, while TCRdb's copy carries only in-frame clones and drops some. Of 80,000 to 100,000 clones listed, approximately 71% are singletons. Sequenced sample: PBMCs. The receptors originated from a young woman in good health and CMV-seropositive.

V usage is TRBV7-2 and J usage is TRBJ2-5, with 7 bases lining up with TRBD2. CDR1 and CDR2 from the germline V gene are SGHTA and FQGNSA. The CDR3 loop spans 17 amino acids. V shed 4 bases, J shed 1 base, and the junction held 12 bases outside the gene matches. The CDR3 region is CASSSPSLAEAQETQYF. CDR3 DNA sequence: TGTGCCAGCAGCTCGCCCTCCCTAGCGGAGGCCCAAGAGACCCAGTACTTC.

The chain joins TRBV7-3 to TRBJ2-1, with 8 positions matching TRBD2. V shed 0 bases and J 8 bases; nucleotides not matched to a gene: 3. The CDR3 has 14 amino acids. Germline V CDR1 and CDR2: SGHTA, FQGTGA. This CDR3 reads CASSLTGTRDEQFF. The CDR3 nucleotides are TGTGCCAGCAGCTTAACCGGGACTAGGGATGAGCAGTTCTTC.

This sequence joins TRBV7-9 and TRBJ2-3; weak D call: TRBD2 (6 bases). This CDR3 spans 13 amino acids. From germline, CDR1 is SEHNR and CDR2 FQNEAQ (reference sequence). The V and J ends lost 2 bases and 3 bases respectively, with 6 bases between them. CDR3 sequence: CASSLRETDTQYF. CDR3 DNA sequence: TGTGCCAGCAGCTTACGGGAGACAGATACGCAGTATTTT.

This clone is a singleton in its sample. V usage is TRBV7-8 and J usage is TRBJ1-3, with 7 bases identical to TRBD1. Germline V gene sequence: CDR1 SGHVS, CDR2 FQNEAQ. The CDR3 consists of 16 residues. J gave up 8 bases and V 5 bases, and 15 bases lay outside the gene matches. As DNA, the CDR3 is TGTGCCAGCAGCGGGCGACAGGGAGACACCGGAGACACCATATATTTT. Encoded protein: CASSGRQGDTGDTIYF.

Only one count was recorded for this clone. V is TRBV5-1 and J is TRBJ2-7, with 12 bases identical to TRBD1. J lost 2 bases, V lost 4 bases, and 7 bases had no gene match. Germline lookup yields CDR1 SGHRS and CDR2 YFSETQ. The CDR3 is made up of 16 amino acids. The CDR3 loop is CASSPPGQGAPYEQYF. DNA of the CDR3: TGCGCCAGCAGCCCGCCGGGACAGGGGGCCCCCTACGAGCAGTACTTC.

V is TRBV7-9 and J is TRBJ2-5, with D possibly TRBD2 on 6 matching bases. The CDR3 consists of 13 residues. Germline V gene sequence: CDR1 SEHNR, CDR2 FQNEAQ (reference sequence). Trimming stripped 1 base from V and 5 bases from J, with 8 bases between. Here the CDR3 DNA reads TGTGCCAGCAGCTTAGGGGGGAGGGAGACCCAGTACTTC. Protein: CASSLGGRETQYF.

This clone was observed a handful of times. The chain links TRBV29-1 to TRBJ1-2; a possible D gene is TRBD1 (5 bases). Germline V CDR1 and CDR2: SQVTM, ANQGSEA. The V gene lost 4 bases and the J gene lost 3 bases, with 12 bases spanning the gap. This CDR3 is 13 amino acids long. The CDR3 region has the DNA TGCAGCGTTGTCACGGGAGGGGACTATGGCTACACCTTC. It encodes CSVVTGGDYGYTF.

In its sample, this clone was seen once. The chain's CDR3 is CASSQEGTGVSYEQYF. CDR3 sequence (DNA): TGTGCCAGCAGCCAAGAAGGGACAGGGGTTTCCTACGAGCAGTACTTC. The chain combines TRBV4-2 with TRBJ2-7; 10 nucleotides line up with TRBD1. In germline, CDR1 is LGHNA, CDR2 YNFKEQ. The CDR3 sequence is 16 residues long. V was clipped by 0 bases and J by 1 base; unmatched bases: 3.

The chain uses TRBV7-2 and TRBJ2-3; TRBD2 is a possible D gene (6 bases). The V end was cut by 4 bases, the J end by 4 bases, with 15 bases between. Germline-derived CDR1 and CDR2 are SGHTA and FQGNSA. This CDR3 contains 15 residues. As DNA, the CDR3 is TGTGCCAGCAGCTCGGGAAGGAGGGCGGCAGATACGCAGTATTTT. Residues: CASSSGRRAADTQYF.

The J gene is TRBJ2-7, the V gene TRBV7-9; TRBD2 matches at 9 bases. CDR3 size: 14 residues. CDR1 and CDR2 (germline): SEHNR, FQNEAQ (reference sequence). The trim removed 5 bases at V and 0 bases at J, leaving 2 bases unmatched. CDR3 loop: CASSSSGSSYEQYF. CDR3 bases: TGTGCCAGCAGCAGTAGCGGGAGCTCCTACGAGCAGTACTTC.

This chain links TRBV5-1 with TRBJ2-7, with 9 bases identical to TRBD1. The germline CDR1 and CDR2 sequences are SGHRS and YFSETQ. Trimming at V came to 0 bases and at J to 3 bases, leaving 4 bases not matched to a gene. The CDR3 is made up of 15 amino acids. DNA of the CDR3: TGCGCCAGCAGCTTGGCCGACAGGGGGGACTACGAGCAGTACTTC. Translated, it gives CASSLADRGDYEQYF.

This sequence joins TRBV11-2 and TRBJ2-3, with D maybe TRBD2 (6 bases). Per germline, CDR1 SGHAT and CDR2 FQNNGV. V lost 5 bases, J lost 0 bases, and 12 bases lay in between. This CDR3 contains 15 residues. CDR3 residues: CASSLLAGSTDTQYF. The CDR3 coding sequence is TGTGCCAGCAGCCTCTTGGCGGGGAGCACAGATACGCAGTATTTT.

This clone was detected a few times. This rearrangement joins TRBV7-9 to TRBJ1-1; D might be TRBD1 (6 bases). The ends were cut back, 1 base at V and 6 bases at J, with 12 bases in the middle. Germline CDR1 reads SEHNR; CDR2 reads FQNEAQ (reference sequence). This CDR3 has 14 amino acids. CDR3 sequence reads: CASSLVRAGAEAFF. The CDR3 nucleotides read TGTGCCAGCAGCTTAGTGAGGGCAGGGGCTGAAGCTTTCTTT.

The chain is built from TRBV15 and TRBJ2-4; TRBD1 is a possible D gene (6 bases). CDR1 and CDR2 (germline): LNHNV, YYDKDF (reference sequence). V was clipped by 1 base and J by 6 bases, with 16 bases between them. CDR3 length equals 16 residues. The CDR3 nucleotides are TGTGCCACCAGCAGAGTTACGCTCGACAGGAGAAACATTCAGTACTTC. This gives the protein CATSRVTLDRRNIQYF.

The rearrangement links TRBV7-9 to TRBJ2-2; D is uncertain. The CDR3 spans 11 residues. The V gene lost 8 bases and the J gene lost 3 bases, with 4 bases spanning the gap. Germline CDR1 SEHNR, CDR2 FQNEAQ (reference sequence). CDR3 region: CASEDTGELFF. DNA for the CDR3: TGTGCCAGCGAGGACACCGGGGAGCTGTTTTTT. Together with reference TRBV7-9 and TRBJ2-2, the CDR3 gives the full variable domain: DTGVSQNPRHKITKRGQNVTFRCDPISEHNRLYWYRQTLGQGPEFLTYFQNEAQLEKSRLLSDRFSAERPKGSFSTLEIQRTEQGDSAMYLCASEDTGELFFGEGSRLTVL.

The chain links TRBV12-5 to TRBJ2-7, with D possibly being TRBD1 (6 bases). The ends were cut back, 2 bases at V and 7 bases at J, with 15 bases in the middle. The CDR3 sequence is 14 residues long. CDR1 and CDR2 (germline): LGHNT, FRNRAP. The CDR3 nucleotides read TGTGCTAGTGGTTTGAAGGGGGTGTACGGGGAGCAGTACTTC. Amino acids: CASGLKGVYGEQYF.

The V gene is TRBV21-1, the J gene TRBJ1-2; the table gives TRBD1 as D, unverified against the DNA. TRBV21-1 is an annotated pseudogene. The CDR3 spans 16 residues. The CDR3: CASSKDGAGGHYGYTF. The CDR3 nucleotides are TGTGCCAGCAGCAAAGATGGCGCAGGGGGTCACTATGGCTACACCTTC.

This clone was recorded a few times. The J gene is TRBJ2-7, the V gene TRBV27; D is possibly TRBD2 (6 bases). The V end lost 5 bases, the J end lost 0 bases, and 14 bases lay between the germline ends. Germline lookup yields CDR1 MNHEY and CDR2 SMNVEV (reference sequence). The CDR3 has 15 residues. The CDR3 protein is CASSGGTDYSYEQYF. In nucleotides, the CDR3 is TGTGCCAGCAGTGGGGGGACGGACTACTCCTACGAGCAGTACTTC.

This clone was observed a few times. The rearrangement links TRBV7-2 to TRBJ1-1; TRBD1 agrees at 7 bases. CDR3 size: 14 residues. Looked up from germline, CDR1 is SGHTA and CDR2 is FQGNSA. With V trimmed by 2 bases and J by 0 bases, 0 bases remained unmatched. CDR3 nucleotides: TGTGCCAGCAGCTTACAGGGGGTGAACACTGAAGCTTTCTTT. Amino acid sequence: CASSLQGVNTEAFF.

J is TRBJ1-5 and V is TRBV2; TRBD1 is a possible D gene (5 bases). V was trimmed by 5 bases and J by 4 bases, leaving 9 bases between them. The CDR3 has 13 amino acids. Germline V gene lookup returns CDR1 SNHLY and CDR2 FYNNEI. CDR3 loop: CASSTRVNQPQHF. CDR3 DNA: TGTGCCAGCAGTACCAGGGTTAATCAGCCCCAGCATTTT.

The rearrangement joins TRBV9 to TRBJ2-3, with 8 bases lining up with TRBD2. Germline lookup yields CDR1 SGDLS and CDR2 YYNGEE. J was trimmed by 1 base and V by 3 bases; bases with no gene match: 1. The length of the CDR3 is 14 residues. The CDR3 protein is CASSETSGTDTQYF. The CDR3 region has the DNA TGTGCCAGCAGCGAGACTAGCGGCACAGATACGCAGTATTTT.

This chain links TRBV6-6 with TRBJ2-5; no definite D call. Looked up from germline, CDR1 is MNHNY and CDR2 is SVGAGI (reference sequence). The CDR3 loop spans 10 amino acids. V was shortened by 8 bases and J by 3 bases, with 4 bases between the two germline ends. The CDR3 DNA reads as TGTGCCAGCGGCAAAGAGACCCAGTACTTC. Translating it yields CASGKETQYF.

CDR3 sequence reads: CASRPNEAGTSAREQFF. The CDR3 bases are TGTGCCAGCAGACCAAATGAAGCCGGGACTAGCGCCAGGGAGCAGTTCTTC. The chain is built from TRBV7-2 and TRBJ2-1; 10 bases match TRBD2. V gave up 6 bases and J gave up 10 bases; unmatched junction bases: 18. CDR3 length: 17 residues. Germline loops: CDR1 SGHTA, CDR2 FQGNSA. Using reference TRBV7-2 and TRBJ2-1 for the parts outside the CDR3, the full variable domain is GAGVSQSPSNKVTEKGKDVELRCDPISGHTALYWYRQSLGQGLEFLIYFQGNSAPDKSGLPSDRFSAERTGGSVSTLTIQRTQQEDSAVYLCASRPNEAGTSAREQFFGPGTRLTVL.

This chain joins TRBV19 and TRBJ2-7; TRBD1 agrees at 10 bases. Trimming cost V 3 bases and J 2 bases; bases outside gene matches: 10. This CDR3 is 17 amino acids long. The germline V gene encodes CDR1 LNHDA and CDR2 SQIVND (reference sequence). CDR3 bases: TGTGCCAGTAGTATTTATTTTTCCGGGACAGGGGCCTACGAGCAGTACTTC. This translates into CASSIYFSGTGAYEQYF.